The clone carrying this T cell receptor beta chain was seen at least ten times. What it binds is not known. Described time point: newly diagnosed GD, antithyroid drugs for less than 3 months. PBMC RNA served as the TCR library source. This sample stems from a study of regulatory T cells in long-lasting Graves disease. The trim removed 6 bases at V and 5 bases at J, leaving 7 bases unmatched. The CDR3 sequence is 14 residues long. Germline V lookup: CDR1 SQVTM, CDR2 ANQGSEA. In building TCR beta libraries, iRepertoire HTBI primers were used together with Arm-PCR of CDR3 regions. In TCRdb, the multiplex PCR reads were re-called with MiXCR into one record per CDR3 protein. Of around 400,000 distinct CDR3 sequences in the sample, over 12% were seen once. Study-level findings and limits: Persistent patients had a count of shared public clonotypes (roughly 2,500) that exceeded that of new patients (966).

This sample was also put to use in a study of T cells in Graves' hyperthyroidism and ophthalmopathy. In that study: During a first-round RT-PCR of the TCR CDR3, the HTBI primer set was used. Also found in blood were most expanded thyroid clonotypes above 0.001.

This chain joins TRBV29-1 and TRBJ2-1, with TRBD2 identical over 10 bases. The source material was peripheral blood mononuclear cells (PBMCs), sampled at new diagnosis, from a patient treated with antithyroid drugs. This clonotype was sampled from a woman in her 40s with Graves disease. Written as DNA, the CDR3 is TGCAGCGTCGGTCTAGCGGGAGACCACAATGAGCAGTTCTTC. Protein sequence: CSVGLAGDHNEQFF.